The rows below give T cell receptor beta chains drawn from one sample of a study of T cell responses to AZD1222 COVID-19 vaccine. Profiling relied on immunoSEQ multiplex PCR, and the TCRdb table lists in-frame clones only, not all of them. This table holds roughly 110,000 clones, about 90% found once. Sequences were derived from peripheral blood, sampled 28 days after the second AZD1222 dose. These receptors were obtained from an adult who received the AZD1222 COVID-19 vaccine. Both conserved end residues are part of each CDR3. D genes are given only for firm matches. Size tells how often a clone was seen (once, few, many) or the class of an expanded clone, and some rows leave it out.

D gene	V gene	clone size	CDR3 length	J gene	CDR3 protein	CDR3 DNA
.	TRBV6-5	.	15	TRBJ2-5	CASSYSGRTTETQYF	TGTGCCAGCAGTTACTCCGGCAGGACGACGGAGACCCAGTACTTC
TRBD2	TRBV10-3	.	15	TRBJ2-7	CAISGTSGGTYEQYF	TGTGCCATCAGCGGGACTAGCGGGGGGACCTACGAGCAGTACTTC
TRBD1	TRBV18	once	15	TRBJ1-2	CASSPTTGGANGYTF	TGTGCCAGCTCACCTACGACAGGGGGCGCGAATGGCTACACCTTC
.	TRBV6-5	.	12	TRBJ2-3	CASSPRANTQYF	TGTGCCAGCAGTCCCCGCGCCAATACGCAGTATTTT
TRBD2	TRBV5-1	.	15	TRBJ2-1	CASRQTSGVDNEQFF	TGCGCCAGCAGACAGACTAGCGGGGTCGACAATGAGCAGTTCTTC
.	TRBV29-1	.	16	TRBJ1-2	CSVALGGAAGIYGYTF	TGCAGCGTTGCCCTGGGTGGGGCAGCCGGCATCTATGGCTACACCTTC
.	TRBV4-3	.	14	TRBJ2-2	CASSQGTNTGELFF	TGCGCCAGCAGCCAAGGGACGAACACCGGGGAGCTGTTTTTT
.	TRBV29-1	.	12	TRBJ2-5	CSVESGLETQYF	TGCAGCGTTGAGAGCGGTTTGGAGACCCAGTACTTC
TRBD1	TRBV30	.	13	TRBJ2-7	CAWSKTGDTEQYF	TGTGCCTGGAGTAAGACAGGGGATACGGAGCAGTACTTC
TRBD1	TRBV4-3	.	13	TRBJ1-1	CASSREGATEAFF	TGCGCCAGCAGCCGGGAGGGGGCAACTGAAGCTTTCTTT
.	TRBV25-1	.	16	TRBJ2-7	CASSCQAGLVEYEQYF	TGTGCCAGCAGTTGTCAGGCGGGCTTAGTGGAATACGAGCAGTACTTC
.	TRBV4-1	.	16	TRBJ1-4	CASSYRRGATNEKLFF	TGCGCCAGCAGCTACCGGAGGGGTGCAACTAATGAAAAACTGTTTTTT
TRBD1	TRBV7-9	.	15	TRBJ1-2	CASSPPGQPNYGYTF	TGTGCCAGCAGCCCACCGGGACAGCCTAACTATGGCTACACCTTC
.	TRBV5-1	few	14	TRBJ2-7	CASSLSEGSYEQYF	TGCGCCAGCAGCTTGAGCGAGGGTTCCTACGAGCAGTACTTC
.	TRBV11-2	.	14	TRBJ2-3	CASSSDPTTDTQYF	TGTGCCAGCAGCTCAGACCCTACCACAGATACGCAGTATTTT
TRBD2	TRBV7-9	.	17	TRBJ2-5	CASSSPQGTSGGETQYF	TGTGCCAGCAGCTCACCCCAAGGGACTAGCGGGGGTGAGACCCAGTACTTC
.	TRBV4-3	once	14	TRBJ1-6	CASSHTGANSPLHF	TGCGCCAGCAGCCATACGGGGGCCAATTCACCCCTCCACTTT
TRBD1	TRBV6-5	.	15	TRBJ1-4	CASSRGGTANEKLFF	TGTGCCAGCAGCCGGGGAGGGACAGCTAATGAAAAACTGTTTTTT
TRBD2	TRBV24-1	.	13	TRBJ2-2	CATKGSGAGELFF	TGTGCCACCAAGGGTAGCGGGGCCGGGGAGCTGTTTTTT
.	TRBV19	.	14	TRBJ2-3	CATKAGTSTDTQYF	TGTGCCACTAAGGCGGGAACTAGCACAGATACGCAGTATTTT
.	TRBV6-5	.	14	TRBJ1-4	CASTPGEANEKLFF	TGTGCCAGCACCCCTGGGGAGGCTAATGAAAAACTGTTTTTT
.	TRBV4-1	.	16	TRBJ2-4	CASSQAFGTTKNIQYF	TGCGCCAGCAGCCAAGCCTTCGGGACAACCAAAAACATTCAGTACTTC
.	TRBV10-3	.	16	TRBJ1-4	CAISDFNAGPNEKLFF	TGTGCCATCAGTGATTTTAACGCAGGACCGAATGAAAAACTGTTTTTT
TRBD1	TRBV24-1	.	13	TRBJ1-4	CATRSRGPEKLFF	TGTGCCACCCGAAGCAGGGGGCCCGAAAAACTGTTTTTT
.	TRBV19	.	16	TRBJ1-3	CASSSGRTDSGNTIYF	TGTGCCAGTAGTTCGGGACGGACAGACTCTGGAAACACCATATATTTT
.	TRBV9	.	15	TRBJ2-2	CASCPGTTNTGELFF	TGTGCCAGCTGCCCCGGGACAACGAACACCGGGGAGCTGTTTTTT
.	TRBV9	.	13	TRBJ1-2	CASSVVSDQGYTF	TGTGCCAGCAGCGTAGTGTCAGATCAAGGCTACACCTTC
.	TRBV19	.	15	TRBJ2-7	CASRTRDIFSYEQYF	TGTGCCAGTAGGACCCGGGACATCTTCTCCTACGAGCAGTACTTC
.	TRBV5-4	.	16	TRBJ2-7	CASSLGGGQGSYEQYF	TGTGCCAGCAGCCTGGGCGGGGGTCAGGGGAGCTACGAGCAGTACTTC
.	TRBV4-3	.	15	TRBJ2-2	CASSQDWGNTGELFF	TGCGCCAGCAGCCAAGATTGGGGAAACACCGGGGAGCTGTTTTTT
.	TRBV5-1	.	15	TRBJ1-4	CASSPPTGGNEKLFF	TGCGCCAGCAGCCCACCCACCGGGGGTAATGAAAAACTGTTTTTT
TRBD1	TRBV7-2	.	17	TRBJ2-3	CASSPPTGTGESDTQYF	TGTGCCAGCAGCCCCCCCACGGGGACAGGGGAATCAGATACGCAGTATTTT
TRBD1	TRBV19	.	14	TRBJ2-7	CASSSRDSTYEQYF	TGTGCCAGTAGTTCCCGGGACAGCACCTACGAGCAGTACTTC
.	TRBV9	.	16	TRBJ2-1	CASSSRGGLTYNEQFF	TGTGCCAGCAGCTCCAGAGGGGGTTTGACCTACAATGAGCAGTTCTTC
.	TRBV3-1/TRBV3-2	.	11	TRBJ1-3	CASSPGNTIYF	TGTGCCAGCAGCCCAGGAAACACCATATATTTT
.	TRBV9	.	12	TRBJ1-2	CASSVGRGGYTF	TGTGCCAGCAGCGTAGGCCGAGGAGGCTACACCTTC
.	TRBV28	once	15	TRBJ1-2	CASSSPNSANYGYTF	TGTGCCAGCAGTTCCCCAAATTCGGCTAACTATGGCTACACCTTC
.	TRBV11-3	.	14	TRBJ2-7	CASSLDTVDGEQYF	TGTGCCAGCAGCTTGGATACTGTCGACGGCGAGCAGTACTTC
TRBD1	TRBV10-3	once	14	TRBJ1-2	CAISESDREDGYTF	TGTGCCATCAGTGAGTCGGACAGGGAGGATGGCTACACCTTC
TRBD2	TRBV24-1	few	17	TRBJ2-3	CATSGASGGSSTDTQYF	TGTGCCACCAGTGGCGCTAGCGGGGGATCTAGCACAGATACGCAGTATTTT
.	TRBV29-1	.	15	TRBJ1-1	CSVAQSGGSRTEAFF	TGCAGCGTTGCCCAAAGCGGGGGATCGAGGACTGAAGCTTTCTTT
.	TRBV27	.	14	TRBJ1-5	CARTDRRGNQPQHF	TGTGCCAGAACCGACAGGCGAGGCAATCAGCCCCAGCATTTT
TRBD1	TRBV4-2	.	14	TRBJ1-4	CASRQQGDGEKLFF	TGTGCCAGCAGGCAACAGGGGGACGGTGAAAAACTGTTTTTT
.	TRBV19	.	16	TRBJ1-5	CASSPAGSKYDQPQHF	TGTGCCAGTAGCCCCGCCGGGTCCAAATATGATCAGCCCCAGCATTTT
TRBD1	TRBV7-9	.	15	TRBJ1-1	CASSSQGQENTEAFF	TGTGCCAGCAGCTCACAGGGACAGGAGAACACTGAAGCTTTCTTT
TRBD2	TRBV5-1	few	15	TRBJ2-1	CASSLLSGGVNEQFF	TGCGCCAGCAGCTTATTGAGCGGGGGAGTCAATGAGCAGTTCTTC
TRBD1	TRBV23-1	.	16	TRBJ2-5	CASISAGQGDQETQYF	TGCGCCAGCATTTCGGCGGGACAGGGGGACCAAGAGACCCAGTACTTC
TRBD1	TRBV5-1	.	14	TRBJ1-6	CASSYAGGNSPLHF	TGCGCCAGCAGTTACGCAGGGGGGAATTCACCCCTCCACTTT
TRBD2	TRBV5-4	.	14	TRBJ2-5	CASSTRFREGSQYF	TGTGCCAGCAGCACCCGGTTCAGGGAGGGGTCCCAGTACTTC
.	TRBV4-2	.	14	TRBJ2-5	CASSQEQAPETQYF	TGTGCCAGCAGCCAGGAACAGGCTCCGGAGACCCAGTACTTC